The 19 T cell receptor beta chains below come from one sample, sequenced in a study of T-cell memory formation after mild COVID-19. TCRdb itself ran the 5' RACE reads through MiXCR, one entry per CDR3 protein. The sample has approximately 200,000 distinct CDR3 sequences; 16% are singletons. Input material: PBMCs or a T cell subset sorted from them (not recorded which). These receptors were obtained from an adult woman who had mild COVID-19 (a few samples of this study predate the infection). Cell type and time point are not known.

This chain uses TRBV25-1 with TRBJ2-5; 7 nucleotides line up with TRBD2. This CDR3 comprises 15 residues. V shed 5 bases, J shed 4 bases, and the junction held 10 bases outside the gene matches. CDR1 and CDR2 (germline): MGHDK, SYGVNS. This chain's CDR3 is CASSIREGWRETQYF. CDR3 nucleotides: TGTGCCAGCAGTATCAGGGAGGGTTGGCGAGAGACCCAGTACTTC.

This chain connects TRBV7-2 to TRBJ2-3; no clear D. Germline V gene lookup returns CDR1 SGHTA and CDR2 FQGNSA. The CDR3 runs to 12 residues. V lost 6 bases to trimming and J lost 3 bases, with 7 bases between them. The CDR3 sequence is CASRVITDTQYF. The CDR3 nucleotides are TGTGCCAGCAGAGTCATAACAGATACGCAGTATTTT. The whole variable domain, filled in from reference TRBV7-2 and TRBJ2-3, reads GAGVSQSPSNKVTEKGKDVELRCDPISGHTALYWYRQSLGQGLEFLIYFQGNSAPDKSGLPSDRFSAERTGGSVSTLTIQRTQQEDSAVYLCASRVITDTQYFGPGTRLTVL.

The chain carries TRBV6-2 or TRBV6-3 and TRBJ2-1; D might be TRBD1 or TRBD2, each matching 5 bases. Germline loops: CDR1 MNHEY, CDR2 SVGEGT. The V gene lost 5 bases and the J gene lost 4 bases, with 18 bases spanning the gap. The CDR3 is 16 amino acids. The CDR3 sequence: CASSARQSGLYNEQFF. CDR3 nucleotides: TGTGCCAGCAGTGCTCGACAGAGCGGACTTTACAATGAGCAGTTCTTC.

The chain couples TRBV7-9 to TRBJ1-1, with D uncertain. The germline gives CDR1 SEHNR, CDR2 FQNEAQ (reference sequence). The CDR3 is made up of 14 amino acids. Trimming took 5 bases from V and 0 from J, leaving 10 bases between them. CDR3 sequence reads: CASSPHQVNTEAFF. The CDR3 coding sequence is TGTGCCAGCAGCCCCCACCAAGTGAACACTGAAGCTTTCTTT.

In this sample, this clonotype turned up many times. The chain links TRBV7-9 to TRBJ2-1; 12 positions agree with TRBD2. The ends lost 3 bases at V and 6 bases at J; junction bases unmatched: 9. CDR3 length: 17 residues. The V gene's germline CDR1 is SEHNR and CDR2 FQNEAQ (reference sequence). The CDR3 region has the DNA TGTGCCAGCAGCTTCCTGACTAGCGGGAGTATCACCAATGAGCAGTTCTTC. Protein: CASSFLTSGSITNEQFF.

A few counts support this clonotype. The chain joins TRBV6-2 or TRBV6-3 to TRBJ2-7; D is undetermined. Germline lookup yields CDR1 MNHEY and CDR2 SVGEGT. The CDR3 consists of 13 residues. V was cut by 4 bases and J by 5 bases, with 12 bases left in between. The CDR3 loop is CASSSWSLNEQYF. The CDR3 region has the DNA TGTGCCAGCAGTTCCTGGAGTCTCAACGAGCAGTACTTC.

This clonotype was found a few times. This sequence joins TRBV30 and TRBJ1-6, with D maybe TRBD1 (5 bases). The CDR3 totals 15 residues. The germline CDR1 and CDR2 sequences are GTSNPN and SVGIG (reference sequence). The V and J ends lost 0 bases and 10 bases respectively, with 16 bases between them. CDR3 DNA sequence: TGTGCCTGGAGTGTCGACAGCCTTGGGTTCTCACCCCTCCACTTT. Translation: CAWSVDSLGFSPLHF.

This chain uses TRBV19 with TRBJ2-5; tentatively, D is TRBD1 (5 bases). V was trimmed by 5 bases and J by 2 bases, leaving 18 bases between them. This CDR3 is built from 16 residues. CDR1 is LNHDA and CDR2 is SQIVND in the germline V gene (reference sequence). DNA for the CDR3: TGTGCCAGTAGTGTTACCGTTGGGCAGGGTCAAGAGACCCAGTACTTC. Protein sequence: CASSVTVGQGQETQYF.

This rearrangement joins TRBV12-3 or TRBV12-4 to TRBJ2-3, with no clear D. This CDR3 region has 12 residues. The V and J ends lost 5 bases and 5 bases respectively, with 8 bases between them. Here the CDR3 reads CASSKSGDTQYF. For the CDR3, the DNA is TGTGCCAGCAGTAAAAGTGGAGATACGCAGTATTTT.

Here the CDR3 DNA reads TGCGCCAGCAGCTTGGTACCGACTAGCGGGAACGGAGAGACCCAGTACTTC. This codes for CASSLVPTSGNGETQYF. The chain combines TRBV5-1 with TRBJ2-5; 11 nucleotides match TRBD2. With 0 bases clipped from V and 4 bases from J, the junction kept 8 bases outside the gene matches. CDR1 and CDR2 (germline): SGHRS, YFSETQ. The CDR3 is 17 residues long.

This clonotype was picked up a small number of times. Relative to the germline gene, one junction end is altered; a read error may explain this. The CDR3 bases are TGTGCTAGCAGCCTCGGGACAGGGGGTCAACATTCCCCCGGGGAGCTGTTTTTT. Translated: CASSLGTGGQHSPGELFF. The chain uses TRBV7-7 and TRBJ2-2, with TRBD1 identical over 11 bases. CDR1 is SSHAT and CDR2 is FNYEAQ in the germline V gene (reference sequence). There are 18 residues in the CDR3.

This clonotype was recorded at least ten times. The chain carries TRBV5-1 and TRBJ2-3; a weak D match, TRBD2 (5 bases). The germline V gene has CDR1 SGHRS and CDR2 YFSETQ. This CDR3 spans 15 amino acids. Trimming removed 1 base at V and 0 bases at J, with 9 bases between. The CDR3 DNA sequence: TGCGCCAGCAGCTTGCGGGGAGTTAGCACAGATACGCAGTATTTT. This encodes CASSLRGVSTDTQYF.

V and J are TRBV7-3 and TRBJ1-1; no definite D call. The germline V and J ends were trimmed by 5 bases and 2 bases, with 9 bases remaining between them. This CDR3 is 13 amino acids long. CDR1 is SGHTA, CDR2 FQGTGA, per germline. CDR3 nucleotide sequence: TGTGCCAGCAGCCTGACAAGAAACACTGAAGCTTTCTTT. Protein product: CASSLTRNTEAFF.

The chain carries TRBV5-1 and TRBJ1-1; no clear D gene. CDR1 and CDR2 from the germline V gene are SGHRS and YFSETQ. V was trimmed by 2 bases and J by 2 bases, leaving 10 bases between them. The CDR3 runs 14 residues. CDR3: CASSFGHVNTEAFF. CDR3 bases: TGCGCCAGCAGCTTTGGGCACGTTAACACTGAAGCTTTCTTT.

This clonotype appeared a few times. The chain is built from TRBV5-1 and TRBJ2-7; D not certain. Trimming removed 3 bases at V and 6 bases at J, with 7 bases between. The CDR3 has 11 residues. Per germline, CDR1 SGHRS and CDR2 YFSETQ. In nucleotides, the CDR3 is TGCGCCAGCAGCTCTGGTATCGAGCAGTACTTC. It codes for CASSSGIEQYF.

This chain uses TRBV21-1 with TRBJ2-5; TRBD1 is taken as the D call from the table, unchecked against the DNA. TRBV21-1 is an annotated pseudogene. This CDR3 comprises 16 residues. The CDR3 loop is CASSTNSGTGRETQYF. The CDR3 DNA is TGTGCCAGCAGCACCAATTCCGGGACAGGGAGGGAGACCCAGTACTTC.

The V and J genes are TRBV7-2 and TRBJ1-6, with unresolved D. The CDR3 extends over 12 amino acids. V lost 6 bases, J lost 8 bases, and 8 bases lay in between. Germline-derived CDR1 and CDR2 are SGHTA and FQGNSA. The CDR3 spells CASSWRDSPLHF. The CDR3 DNA reads TGTGCCAGCAGTTGGAGGGATTCACCCCTCCACTTT.

This clonotype was detected a few times. The CDR3 coding sequence is TGTGCCAGCAGCTTTGTAGCGGGAGGATTCAGCTCCTACGAGCAGTACTTC. Its protein product is CASSFVAGGFSSYEQYF. The chain couples TRBV11-2 to TRBJ2-7; 10 bases fit TRBD2. V trimming: 3 bases; J trimming: 0 bases; junction bases outside the gene matches: 8. From germline, CDR1 is SGHAT and CDR2 FQNNGV. CDR3 size: 17 residues.

A few counts support this clonotype. The chain joins TRBV20-1 to TRBJ2-1, with 9 bases fitting TRBD1. The V and J ends lost 1 base and 10 bases, in that order; junction bases with no gene match: 11. Germline V gives CDR1 DFQATT, CDR2 SNEGSKA (reference sequence). There are 15 residues in the CDR3. The CDR3 loop is CSARAWTGASREQFF. CDR3 DNA sequence: TGCAGTGCTAGAGCGTGGACAGGGGCTTCTCGGGAGCAGTTCTTC.